Following are 8 T cell receptor beta chains from one sample sequenced in a study of human T cells and chemical hapten exposure. Time point defined: patch test 1, 2 weeks after DPC sensitization. The treatment denotes: therapeutic diphenylcyclopropenone sensitization with weekly scalp DPC. TCRdb reprocessed the RACE reads with MiXCR, giving one entry per CDR3 protein. The sample shows about 99,000 distinct CDR3 sequences, 9.5% to 15% of them seen only once. The source was whole blood, collected in connection with sensitization to the hapten diphenylcyclopropenone (DPC). The receptors here all came from a woman aged 35 to 49 with alopecia areata. Some clones in this sample may be carry-over from other donors' samples.

Concerning this clonotype: One end of the junction does not line up with germline, which may come from a read error. The chain employs TRBV3-1 and TRBJ2-1; 13 nucleotides align to TRBD2. The V gene's germline CDR1 is LGHDT and CDR2 YNNKEL (reference sequence). The CDR3 runs to 17 residues. CDR3 sequence: CASSPSTSGRVFGAWVF. CDR3 DNA: TGTGCCAGCAGCCCGAGCACTAGCGGGAGGGTTTTTGGTGCTTGGGTCTTC.

There are many counts of this clonotype. The chain uses TRBV27 and TRBJ1-2, with D maybe TRBD1 (6 bases). The germline V gene has CDR1 MNHEY and CDR2 SMNVEV (reference sequence). CDR3 length equals 17 residues. V was trimmed by 5 bases and J by 4 bases, leaving 23 bases between them. CDR3 DNA: TGTGCCAGCAGTCACCGTGGTCGGGGGCTCACCTCCTATGGCTACACCTTC. As protein: CASSHRGRGLTSYGYTF.

In its sample, this clonotype was seen many times. J is TRBJ2-1 and V is TRBV7-8; the D is unclear. CDR1 is SGHVS and CDR2 is FQNEAQ in the germline V gene. V was cut by 3 bases and J by 6 bases, with 3 bases left in between. The CDR3 totals 11 residues. Here the CDR3 DNA reads TGTGCCAGCAGCTTTCGCAATGAGCAGTTCTTC. Translated, it gives CASSFRNEQFF.

The chain links TRBV27 to TRBJ1-2; the match to TRBD1 covers 9 bases. The CDR3 loop spans 15 amino acids. After removal of 6 bases from V and 7 bases from J, the junction contained 12 bases not matched to a gene. Germline CDR1 is MNHEY and CDR2 is SMNVEV (reference sequence). The CDR3 coding sequence is TGTGCCAGCAGCCCCATCGGACAGGGGAGAGGTGGCTACACCTTC. Protein product: CASSPIGQGRGGYTF.

The V call is TRBV7-9, the J call TRBJ1-5, with D perhaps TRBD1 (5 bases). The CDR3 consists of 17 residues. Germline V CDR1 and CDR2: SEHNR, FQNEAQ (reference sequence). V was cut by 5 bases and J by 3 bases, with 20 bases left in between. Here the CDR3 reads CASSPGTTGWSNQPQHF. The CDR3 DNA sequence: TGTGCCAGCAGCCCAGGGACTACGGGGTGGTCCAATCAGCCCCAGCATTTT.

The V call is TRBV3-1, the J call TRBJ1-4; D gene ambiguous. Germline assignment: CDR1 LGHDT and CDR2 YNNKEL (reference sequence). This CDR3 region has 12 residues. The V gene lost 4 bases and the J gene lost 11 bases, with 11 bases spanning the gap. Written as DNA, the CDR3 is TGTGCCAGCAGCCTCAAGTTAGGGAAACTGTTTTTT. Translated: CASSLKLGKLFF.

This clonotype was counted between two and nine times. V usage is TRBV10-3 and J usage is TRBJ1-4; D uncertain. In germline, CDR1 is ENHRY, CDR2 SYGVKD. Between the trimmed V and J ends, which lost 2 bases and 5 bases, there was a span of 6 bases. The CDR3 spans 13 residues. As DNA, the CDR3 is TGTGCCATCAGTGAGAGGAGGAATGAAAAACTGTTTTTT. It yields the protein CAISERRNEKLFF.

This chain uses TRBV28 with TRBJ2-7; D ambiguous. Trimming removed 2 bases from V and 4 bases from J, with 9 bases in between. CDR1 is MDHEN and CDR2 is SYDVKM in the germline V gene. The CDR3 is made up of 13 amino acids. For the CDR3, the DNA is TGTGCCAGCAGTTTAGGCAGTCAGTACGAGCAGTACTTC. Translating it yields CASSLGSQYEQYF.